Listed here is a single T cell receptor beta chain. Study processing details: Amplification of reference gene primers provided the estimated nucleated cell counts. Using immunoSEQ multiplex PCR, the repertoire was profiled, and TCRdb retains in-frame clones only, with some absent. V and J calls and clone size are as listed in that table; D and trimming were resolved from the DNA. Among roughly 250,000 clones listed, 87% were seen once. These data belong to a study of blood T cell repertoires in COVID-19. The cohort comprised adults aged 18 to 89 years residing in about two dozen US areas. Cohort placement rested on clinical history that participants reported themselves. The TCR was taken from a woman in her twenties or thirties with acute COVID-19. Sequencing was done on a sample of PBMCs or T cells enriched from blood (not recorded which).

CDR3 nucleotide sequence: TGCGCCAGCAGTGACCTTGGACAGGGGGATGGCTACACCTTC. Its protein product is CASSDLGQGDGYTF. The rearrangement joins TRBV10-2 to TRBJ1-2; 10 bases are a match to TRBD1. The CDR3 length is 14 residues. Germline V CDR1 and CDR2: WSHSY, SAAADI. The V gene end was trimmed by 3 bases and the J gene end by 6 bases; junction bases not matched to a gene: 4.